This T cell receptor (beta chain) was sequenced in a study of tumor-infiltrating lymphocytes in localized non-small cell lung cancer. Whole-study context: Several tumor histologies, both smoking statuses, and some post-neoadjuvant chemotherapy samples were included. Resected tumor was paired with non-adjacent uninvolved lung from the same patient.

Findings and caveats of the study: Tumors had more T cell infiltration than uninvolved lung, per TCRbeta sequencing and CD3 counts. Immunotypes IM1 and IM2 had similar TCR-derived T-cell fractions.

On this clone itself: Its antigen is unknown.

Profiling relied on immunoSEQ multiplex PCR, and the TCRdb table lists in-frame clones only, not all of them. The sample lists around 23,000 clones, roughly 66% occurring once. Between the trimmed V and J ends, which lost 3 bases and 5 bases, there was a span of 4 bases. The germline gives CDR1 SGHTA, CDR2 FQGNSA. The CDR3 consists of 11 residues. The origin of this receptor is a human donor with non-small cell lung cancer. The chain recombines TRBV7-2 with TRBJ2-5; D unclear. Material: lung tumor tissue. The CDR3 protein is CASSLWETQYF. The CDR3 nucleotides are TGTGCCAGCAGCTTGTGGGAGACCCAGTACTTC.